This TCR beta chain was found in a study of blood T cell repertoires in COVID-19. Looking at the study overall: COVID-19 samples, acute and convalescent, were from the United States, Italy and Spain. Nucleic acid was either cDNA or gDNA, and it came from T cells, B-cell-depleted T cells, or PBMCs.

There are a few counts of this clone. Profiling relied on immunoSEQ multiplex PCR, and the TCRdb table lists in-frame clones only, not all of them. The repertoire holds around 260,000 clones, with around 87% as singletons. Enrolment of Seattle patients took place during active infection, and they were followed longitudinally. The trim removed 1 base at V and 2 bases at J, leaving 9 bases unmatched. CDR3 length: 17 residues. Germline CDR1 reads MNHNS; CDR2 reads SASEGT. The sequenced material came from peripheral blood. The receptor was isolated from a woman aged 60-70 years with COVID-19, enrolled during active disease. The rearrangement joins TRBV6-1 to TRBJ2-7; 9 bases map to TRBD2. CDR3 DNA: TGTGCCAGCAGTGAAGTCGGGCTAGCGGGGTTTACCTACGAGCAGTACTTC. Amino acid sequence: CASSEVGLAGFTYEQYF.